Below, one T cell receptor beta chain is given with its context. The entry originates in a study of T cell changes during pregnancy in multiple sclerosis. This table comes from immunoSEQ multiplex PCR, and its TCRdb copy is limited to in-frame clones, with some not included. There are tens of thousands of clones in the sample; 75% to 90% occur only once, and almost 6.5% lies in the top ten. The J segment lost 3 bases and the V segment lost 6 bases, leaving 8 bases of the junction unmatched. This CDR3 is built from 18 residues. Germline CDR1 is SGHRS and CDR2 is YFSETQ. The material sequenced was CD8+ T cells from peripheral blood mononuclear cells, taken in the second trimester of pregnancy. The receptor's source is a female donor with multiple sclerosis, enrolled in a pregnancy study. The chain employs TRBV5-1 and TRBJ2-6; 14 bases match TRBD2. The CDR3 DNA is TGCGCCAGCACCCCGGGACTAGCGGGAGATATTGGGGCCAACGTCCTGACTTTC. This sequence encodes CASTPGLAGDIGANVLTF.